The 19 T cell receptor beta chains below come from one sample, sequenced in a study of OX40 agonist ivuxolimab in advanced cancers. To prepare the library, the immunoSEQ multiplex PCR assay was applied. Imported from immuneACCESS, the table was reduced by TCRdb to in-frame sequences with V and J called. These copies leave out some clones; in studies compared against another copy, an unresolved V gene accounts for under half, and the cause of the remainder is not known. Recorded for this sample are tens of thousands of clones; around 89% of them occurred a single time. About 43% of the sample belongs to the ten largest clones. Source: CD4+ or CD8+ T cells sorted from blood, taken in a trial of the OX40 agonist ivuxolimab. Every receptor here comes from an adult with an advanced solid tumor such as melanoma, head and neck, liver or kidney cancer.

V is TRBV10-3 and J is TRBJ2-1; the match to TRBD2 covers 9 bases. Germline assignment: CDR1 ENHRY and CDR2 SYGVKD. CDR3 length: 17 residues. J gave up 0 bases and V 5 bases, and 8 bases lay outside the gene matches. CDR3 residues: CAISLAGFRSSYNEQFF. Written as DNA, the CDR3 is TGTGCCATCAGTCTAGCGGGGTTTAGAAGCTCCTACAATGAGCAGTTCTTC.

V is TRBV5-1 and J is TRBJ1-2, with D unclear. V lost 4 bases, J lost 2 bases, and 9 bases lay in between. The CDR3 spans 13 residues. Germline assignment: CDR1 SGHRS and CDR2 YFSETQ. Here the CDR3 DNA reads TGCGCCAGCAGCCTATCAGGAAACTATGGCTACACCTTC. It translates to CASSLSGNYGYTF. Using reference TRBV5-1 and TRBJ1-2 for the parts outside the CDR3, the full variable domain is KAGVTQTPRYLIKTRGQQVTLSCSPISGHRSVSWYQQTPGQGLQFLFEYFSETQRNKGNFPGRFSGRQFSNSRSEMNVSTLELGDSALYLCASSLSGNYGYTFGSGTRLTVV.

The table lists this clone with a count of one. DNA of the CDR3: TGTGCCAGCAGCACAACAGGGGATCGGGAGACCCAGTACTTC. Amino acid sequence: CASSTTGDRETQYF. The gene calls are TRBV7-9 and TRBJ2-5; TRBD1 matches at 7 bases. V was pared by 5 bases and J by 5 bases, with 8 bases of the junction left unmatched. CDR3 length equals 14 residues. From germline, CDR1 is SEHNR and CDR2 FQNEAQ (reference sequence).

The gene calls are TRBV27 and TRBJ2-5; 11 positions match TRBD1. This CDR3 comprises 15 residues. The germline CDR1 and CDR2 sequences are MNHEY and SMNVEV (reference sequence). V gave up 5 bases and J gave up 2 bases; unmatched junction bases: 4. CDR3 protein: CASSPGTGGQETQYF. The CDR3 DNA is TGTGCCAGCAGTCCGGGGACAGGGGGACAAGAGACCCAGTACTTC.

The chain combines TRBV2 with TRBJ2-7; maybe TRBD1 (6 bases). This CDR3 comprises 12 residues. V lost 11 bases, J lost 6 bases, and 17 bases lay in between. Germline CDR1 reads SNHLY; CDR2 reads FYNNEI. The CDR3 coding sequence is TGTGCCCTGGGGGCACTTCCGAGCGAGCAGTACTTC. It is translated as CALGALPSEQYF. The variable domain in full, completed from reference TRBV2 and TRBJ2-7, reads EPEVTQTPSHQVTQMGQEVILRCVPISNHLYFYWYRQILGQKVEFLVSFYNNEISEKSEIFDDQFSVERPDGSNFTLKIRSTKLEDSAMYFCALGALPSEQYFGPGTRLTVT.

This clone was observed a single time. This chain uses TRBV7-2 with TRBJ2-5; 11 bases align to TRBD2. The length of the CDR3 is 15 residues. Germline assignment: CDR1 SGHTA and CDR2 FQGNSA. J was trimmed by 5 bases and V by 1 base; bases with no gene match: 3. CDR3: CASSLVAGGTETQYF. The CDR3 bases are TGTGCCAGCAGCTTAGTAGCGGGGGGGACGGAGACCCAGTACTTC.

This sequence joins TRBV19 and TRBJ2-6; D is unclear. The CDR3 consists of 15 residues. With 0 bases removed from V and 0 bases from J, the gap between germline ends came to 3 bases. Germline V gives CDR1 LNHDA, CDR2 SQIVND (reference sequence). The CDR3 bases are TGTGCCAGTAGTATAGAGGGCTCTGGGGCCAACGTCCTGACTTTC. Amino acid sequence: CASSIEGSGANVLTF.

The sample holds a few counts of this clone. The gene calls are TRBV28 and TRBJ2-1, with no clear D. CDR3 length: 15 residues. Germline CDR1 reads MDHEN; CDR2 reads SYDVKM. V was pared by 5 bases and J by 5 bases, with 16 bases between. The CDR3 coding sequence is TGTGCCAGCAGTGCCCTTTTGGGCTTGGACAATGAGCAGTTCTTC. Its translation is CASSALLGLDNEQFF. Supplemented by reference TRBV28 and TRBJ2-1, the full variable domain reads DVKVTQSSRYLVKRTGEKVFLECVQDMDHENMFWYRQDPGLGLRLIYFSYDVKMKEKGDIPEGYSVSREKKERFSLILESASTNQTSMYLCASSALLGLDNEQFFGPGTRLTVL.

CDR3 sequence reads: CASSFTRGLAGALSYEQYF. Here the CDR3 DNA reads TGTGCCAGCAGTTTTACCCGAGGACTAGCGGGGGCCCTCTCCTACGAGCAGTACTTC. J is TRBJ2-7 and V is TRBV28; 13 bases agree with TRBD2. The CDR3 is 19 residues long. J was trimmed by 0 bases and V by 3 bases; bases with no gene match: 11. Germline CDR1 MDHEN, CDR2 SYDVKM.

The V and J genes are TRBV7-3 and TRBJ2-3; D call uncertain. V lost 1 base and J 2 bases, leaving 7 bases between the germline ends. Germline loops: CDR1 SGHTA, CDR2 FQGTGA. CDR3 length equals 14 residues. The CDR3 sequence: CASSLNGITDTQYF. DNA for the CDR3: TGTGCCAGCAGCTTAAATGGCATCACAGATACGCAGTATTTT. Supplemented by reference TRBV7-3 and TRBJ2-3, the full variable domain reads GAGVSQTPSNKVTEKGKYVELRCDPISGHTALYWYRQSLGQGPEFLIYFQGTGAADDSGLPNDRFFAVRPEGSVSTLKIQRTERGDSAVYLCASSLNGITDTQYFGPGTRLTVL.

This chain joins TRBV7-8 and TRBJ2-7; 11 bases line up with TRBD2. Trimming removed 3 bases from V and 0 bases from J; junction bases left unmatched: 1. Germline assignment: CDR1 SGHVS and CDR2 FQNEAQ. This CDR3 comprises 15 residues. CDR3 DNA sequence: TGTGCCAGCAGCTTGCTAGCGGGGGGCTCCTACGAGCAGTACTTC. It codes for CASSLLAGGSYEQYF.

The chain joins TRBV4-1 to TRBJ1-1; D may be TRBD1 (5 bases). The CDR3 spans 12 residues. V lost 4 bases to trimming and J lost 10 bases, with 13 bases between them. Germline CDR1 and CDR2: MGHRA and YSYEKL. CDR3 residues: CASSLPGSRAFF. The CDR3 DNA sequence: TGCGCCAGCAGCCTTCCAGGGAGCAGAGCTTTCTTT.

The rearrangement links TRBV7-9 to TRBJ2-2, with 8 nucleotides matching TRBD1. The CDR3 covers 15 residues. Germline assignment: CDR1 SEHNR and CDR2 FQNEAQ (reference sequence). J was trimmed by 2 bases and V by 4 bases; bases with no gene match: 3. The CDR3 bases are TGTGCCAGCAGCTCCGGACAGGGTAACACCGGGGAGCTGTTTTTT. Amino acid sequence: CASSSGQGNTGELFF. Complete variable domain (other parts from reference TRBV7-9 and TRBJ2-2): DTGVSQNPRHKITKRGQNVTFRCDPISEHNRLYWYRQTLGQGPEFLTYFQNEAQLEKSRLLSDRFSAERPKGSFSTLEIQRTEQGDSAMYLCASSSGQGNTGELFFGEGSRLTVL.

In DNA form, the CDR3 reads TGTGCCAGCAGTTTAGTAGCGGGGCCGTCAGATACGCAGTATTTT. Its protein is CASSLVAGPSDTQYF. The rearrangement links TRBV28 to TRBJ2-3; 8 nucleotides match TRBD2. The CDR3 runs 15 residues. With V trimmed by 2 bases and J by 4 bases, 5 bases remained unmatched. Germline values: CDR1 MDHEN, CDR2 SYDVKM. Supplemented by reference TRBV28 and TRBJ2-3, the full variable domain reads DVKVTQSSRYLVKRTGEKVFLECVQDMDHENMFWYRQDPGLGLRLIYFSYDVKMKEKGDIPEGYSVSREKKERFSLILESASTNQTSMYLCASSLVAGPSDTQYFGPGTRLTVL.

V and J are TRBV28 and TRBJ2-5, with D perhaps TRBD1 (6 bases). The tail of the sequence fits TRBJ2-7 better, so the J call may be wrong. This CDR3 region has 15 residues. CDR1 is MDHEN and CDR2 is SYDVKM in the germline V gene. The CDR3, as DNA: TGTGCCAGCAGCACACCCTCCTGGAAGGGGGACGAGCAGTACTTC. Amino acid sequence: CASSTPSWKGDEQYF.

V gene TRBV19 combines with J gene TRBJ1-6; no clear D gene. The germline V gene encodes CDR1 LNHDA and CDR2 SQIVND (reference sequence). Trimming took 6 bases from V and 6 from J, leaving 15 bases between them. The CDR3 sequence is 15 residues long. For the CDR3, the DNA is TGTGCCAGTAGCCCGGCATTTAGATCTAATTCACCCCTCCACTTT. Translation gives CASSPAFRSNSPLHF.

CDR3 coding DNA: TGTGCCAGCAGCTTAGAACAGGGGAACACTGAAGCTTTCTTT. It translates to CASSLEQGNTEAFF. The chain uses TRBV7-2 and TRBJ1-1; a weak D match, TRBD1 (6 bases). The germline CDR1 and CDR2 sequences are SGHTA and FQGNSA. The CDR3 has 14 amino acids. Trimming took 1 base from V and 1 from J, leaving 7 bases between them.

This chain uses TRBV21-1 with TRBJ1-2; TRBD1, as called in the table, went unchecked against the DNA. TRBV21-1 is a documented pseudogene. The CDR3 spans 16 residues. CDR3 amino acids: CASSNETGRNYYGYTF. CDR3 nucleotide sequence: TGTGCCAGCAGCAATGAGACAGGGAGGAATTACTATGGCTACACCTTC.

This clone has only a few counts. Here the CDR3 reads CASSPTVSSPLHF. The DNA of the CDR3 is TGTGCCAGCAGTCCTACAGTAAGTTCACCCCTCCACTTT. The chain is built from TRBV27 and TRBJ1-6; unclear D gene. The V gene lost 5 bases and the J gene lost 9 bases, with 11 bases spanning the gap. The CDR3 consists of 13 residues. CDR1 is MNHEY and CDR2 is SMNVEV in the germline V gene (reference sequence).